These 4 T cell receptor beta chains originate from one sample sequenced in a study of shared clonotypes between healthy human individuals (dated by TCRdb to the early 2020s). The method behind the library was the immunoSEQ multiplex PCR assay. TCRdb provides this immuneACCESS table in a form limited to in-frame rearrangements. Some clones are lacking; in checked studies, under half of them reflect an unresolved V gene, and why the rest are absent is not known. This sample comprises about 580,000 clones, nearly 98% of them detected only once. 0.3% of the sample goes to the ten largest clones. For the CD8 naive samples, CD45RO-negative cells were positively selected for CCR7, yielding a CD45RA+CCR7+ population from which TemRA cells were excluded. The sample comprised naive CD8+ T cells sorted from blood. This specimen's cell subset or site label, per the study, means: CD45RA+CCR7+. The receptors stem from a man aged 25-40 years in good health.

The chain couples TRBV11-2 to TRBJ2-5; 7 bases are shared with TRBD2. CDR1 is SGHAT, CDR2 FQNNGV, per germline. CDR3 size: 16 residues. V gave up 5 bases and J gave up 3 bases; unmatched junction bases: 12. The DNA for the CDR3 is TGTGCCAGCAGCCCCGGAGGTTCTAGCGGAGAAGAGACCCAGTACTTC. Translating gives CASSPGGSSGEETQYF.

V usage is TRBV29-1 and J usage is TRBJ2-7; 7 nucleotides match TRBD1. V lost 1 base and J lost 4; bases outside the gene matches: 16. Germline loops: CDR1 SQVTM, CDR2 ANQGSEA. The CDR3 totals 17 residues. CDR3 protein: CSVEARAGDRVTYEQYF. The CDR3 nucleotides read TGCAGCGTTGAAGCTAGGGCCGGTGACAGGGTAACTTACGAGCAGTACTTC.

CDR3 residues: CASSPTGGATDTQYF. The CDR3 DNA follows: TGTGCCAGCTCACCTACAGGGGGCGCGACAGATACGCAGTATTTT. V is TRBV18 and J is TRBJ2-3; 9 positions match TRBD1. The germline V gene encodes CDR1 KGHSH and CDR2 LQKENI. The ends lost 3 bases at V and 3 bases at J; junction bases unmatched: 4. The CDR3 has 15 residues.

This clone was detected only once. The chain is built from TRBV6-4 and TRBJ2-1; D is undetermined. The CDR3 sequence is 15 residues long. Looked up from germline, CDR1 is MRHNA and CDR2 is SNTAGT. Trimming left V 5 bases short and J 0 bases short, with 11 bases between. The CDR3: CASSISRSSYNEQFF. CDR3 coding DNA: TGTGCCAGCAGTATTAGCAGGAGCTCCTACAATGAGCAGTTCTTC.